The 27 T cell receptor beta chains presented below share a single source sample, sequenced in a study of T-cell reconstitution after alpha-beta-depleted transplantation in children. Construction of the TCRbeta library involved unique molecular identifiers. TCRdb independently ran MiXCR on the PCR reads; one entry per CDR3 protein. Here the sample spans around 380,000 distinct CDR3 sequences, 9.5% to 13% being singletons. The material was PBMCs from the stem cell graft donor, obtained from the stem cell graft. All receptors derive from a human donor who donated a stem cell graft to a child with acute myeloid leukemia.

This clonotype was recorded a few times. The chain is built from TRBV9 and TRBJ2-7, with 9 bases aligning to TRBD1. There are 15 residues in the CDR3. V dropped 0 bases and J dropped 4; count of bases not matched to a gene: 5. CDR1 SGDLS and CDR2 YYNGEE come from the germline V gene. The CDR3 nucleotides read TGTGCCAGCAGCGTAGCGGGACAGGGTAGTTACGAGCAGTACTTC. Residues: CASSVAGQGSYEQYF.

This clonotype was counted only a few times. The genes are TRBV9 and TRBJ2-2; D gene ambiguous. V was trimmed by 4 bases and J by 2 bases, leaving 15 bases between them. The CDR3 length is 16 residues. Germline CDR1 SGDLS, CDR2 YYNGEE. The CDR3 nucleotides are TGTGCCAGCAGCCCGCATCTGGCCCATAACACCGGGGAGCTGTTTTTT. As protein: CASSPHLAHNTGELFF.

The V call is TRBV29-1, the J call TRBJ2-3, with 12 bases lining up with TRBD2. The CDR3 runs to 15 residues. The trim removed 3 bases at V and 6 bases at J, leaving 7 bases unmatched. In germline, CDR1 is SQVTM, CDR2 ANQGSEA. The CDR3 loop is CSVEGLAGRVDTQYF. The CDR3 DNA sequence: TGCAGCGTTGAGGGACTAGCGGGTAGGGTGGATACGCAGTATTTT.

In this sample, this clonotype turned up a few times. This chain uses TRBV15 with TRBJ1-6, with 7 bases aligning to TRBD1. The CDR3 extends over 15 amino acids. The trim removed 5 bases at V and 9 bases at J, leaving 10 bases unmatched. Germline CDR1 is LNHNV and CDR2 is YYDKDF (reference sequence). The CDR3 here is CATSAGQVPLSPLHF. The CDR3 DNA sequence: TGTGCCACCAGCGCAGGACAGGTACCCCTTTCACCCCTCCACTTT.

V is TRBV7-2 and J is TRBJ1-2; 8 nucleotides agree with TRBD1. The V and J ends lost 0 bases and 7 bases, in that order; junction bases with no gene match: 4. CDR3 size: 14 residues. Germline loops: CDR1 SGHTA, CDR2 FQGNSA. The CDR3 is CASSLATGASGYTF. DNA for the CDR3: TGTGCCAGCAGCTTAGCGACAGGGGCATCTGGCTACACCTTC.

There are many counts of this clonotype. V usage is TRBV5-1 and J usage is TRBJ2-5; D possibly matches TRBD1 or TRBD2 (5 bases each). Germline CDR1 and CDR2: SGHRS and YFSETQ. The germline V and J ends were trimmed by 0 bases and 3 bases, with 12 bases remaining between them. This CDR3 has 15 amino acids. DNA for the CDR3: TGCGCCAGCAGCTTGGCGTTCGGGGCTGAAGAGACCCAGTACTTC. It yields the protein CASSLAFGAEETQYF.

This clonotype was seen more than once but under ten times. The chain combines TRBV14 with TRBJ1-4, with D perhaps TRBD1 (5 bases). CDR3 length: 15 residues. Germline assignment: CDR1 SGHDN and CDR2 FVKESK. Trimming removed 2 bases from V and 4 bases from J, with 11 bases in between. This CDR3 reads CASSQRRGFNEKLFF. The CDR3 DNA sequence: TGTGCCAGCAGCCAACGCCGGGGCTTTAATGAAAAACTGTTTTTT. The whole variable domain, filled in from reference TRBV14 and TRBJ1-4, reads EAGVTQFPSHSVIEKGQTVTLRCDPISGHDNLYWYRRVMGKEIKFLLHFVKESKQDESGMPNNRFLAERTGGTYSTLKVQPAELEDSGVYFCASSQRRGFNEKLFFGSGTQLSVL.

This rearrangement joins TRBV6-2 or TRBV6-3 to TRBJ2-7, with D perhaps TRBD1 (7 bases). V was clipped by 2 bases and J by 12 bases, with 17 bases between them. CDR3 length: 13 residues. Germline V gene sequence: CDR1 MNHEY, CDR2 SVGEGT. In DNA, the CDR3 is TGTGCCAGCAGTTACGGAGGGGGCGCCCCCCGGTACGTC. Residues: CASSYGGGAPRYV.

This clonotype was counted between two and nine times. This rearrangement joins TRBV5-1 to TRBJ2-6; 7 bases align to TRBD1. Germline trimming cut 3 bases from V and 8 bases from J; bases unmatched to any gene: 5. Germline V lookup: CDR1 SGHRS, CDR2 YFSETQ. This CDR3 region has 14 residues. The CDR3 sequence is CASSSDRASNVLTF. CDR3 nucleotides: TGCGCCAGCAGCTCTGACAGGGCGTCCAACGTCCTGACTTTC.

This chain joins TRBV27 and TRBJ2-7; TRBD1 aligns across 8 bases. The CDR3 totals 15 residues. Per the germline V gene, CDR1 is MNHEY and CDR2 is SMNVEV (reference sequence). Losses at the gene ends were 6 bases for V and 2 bases for J; bases not matched to a gene: 9. The CDR3 protein is CASSPRQGRTYEQYF. For the CDR3, the DNA is TGTGCCAGCAGCCCCAGACAGGGGAGGACCTACGAGCAGTACTTC.

The genes are TRBV20-1 and TRBJ2-1, with 8 nucleotides matching TRBD2. CDR1 is DFQATT, CDR2 SNEGSKA, per germline (reference sequence). The CDR3 length is 15 residues. Trimming removed 0 bases from V and 4 bases from J; junction bases left unmatched: 5. The CDR3 DNA is TGCAGTGCTAGAGATCTACTAGCGGAATACAATGAGCAGTTCTTC. The encoded protein is CSARDLLAEYNEQFF.

V gene TRBV20-1 combines with J gene TRBJ2-5, with a tentative D call TRBD2 (6 bases). Trimming stripped 3 bases from V and 4 bases from J, with 15 bases between. Germline V gene sequence: CDR1 DFQATT, CDR2 SNEGSKA (reference sequence). The CDR3 consists of 14 residues. Written as DNA, the CDR3 is TGCAGTGCTAGTCTCCAGGGAGGTAGAGAGACCCAGTACTTC. It translates to CSASLQGGRETQYF.

In this sample, this clonotype turned up a few times. This sequence joins TRBV12-3 or TRBV12-4 and TRBJ2-7, with 13 bases matching TRBD2. V lost 3 bases to trimming and J lost 2 bases; unmatched junction nucleotides: 10. This CDR3 has 18 residues. The CDR3 protein is CASSLGLGLAGPTYEQYF. The CDR3 coding sequence is TGTGCCAGCAGTTTGGGCCTGGGACTAGCGGGACCGACCTACGAGCAGTACTTC.

This chain uses TRBV12-3 or TRBV12-4 with TRBJ1-1; D not resolved. Trimming cost V 3 bases and J 1 base, with 6 bases left between them. This CDR3 has 13 amino acids. CDR3 sequence reads: CASSFIGNTEAFF. CDR3 sequence (DNA): TGTGCCAGCAGTTTTATCGGGAACACTGAAGCTTTCTTT.

In this sample, this clonotype turned up a few times. The chain's CDR3 is CASSVESSGGETQYF. The CDR3 bases are TGTGCCAGCAGCGTAGAGTCTAGCGGGGGTGAGACCCAGTACTTC. The chain employs TRBV9 and TRBJ2-5; 10 bases agree with TRBD2. This CDR3 is 15 amino acids long. V lost 0 bases to trimming and J lost 5 bases; unmatched junction nucleotides: 4. Germline V gene lookup returns CDR1 SGDLS and CDR2 YYNGEE.

The CDR3 DNA follows: TGTGCCAGCAGTAAACCGGGAAAGAACACCGGGGAGCTGTTTTTT. Translating gives CASSKPGKNTGELFF. The rearrangement links TRBV6-1 to TRBJ2-2; weak D call: TRBD2 (5 bases). CDR1 MNHNS and CDR2 SASEGT come from the germline V gene. The ends were cut back, 5 bases at V and 1 base at J, with 11 bases in the middle. The CDR3 is 15 residues long.

This clonotype was detected a few times. This chain uses TRBV29-1 with TRBJ1-1, with 7 bases identical to TRBD1. The V and J ends lost 6 bases and 3 bases, in that order; junction bases with no gene match: 10. The CDR3 totals 14 residues. Looked up from germline, CDR1 is SQVTM and CDR2 is ANQGSEA. CDR3 region: CSVTGQADDTEAFF. The CDR3 DNA reads as TGCAGCGTCACCGGACAGGCAGATGACACTGAAGCTTTCTTT.

The chain is built from TRBV10-3 and TRBJ2-5; possible D gene TRBD1, 5 bases. CDR3 length equals 13 residues. Germline V gives CDR1 ENHRY, CDR2 SYGVKD. The V end lost 2 bases, the J end lost 4 bases, and 8 bases lay between the germline ends. CDR3 DNA: TGTGCCATCAGTGAGACCAGGGCAGAGACCCAGTACTTC. Protein sequence: CAISETRAETQYF.

This clonotype was found many times. The gene calls are TRBV29-1 and TRBJ1-1; 8 bases map to TRBD1. J lost 2 bases, V lost 8 bases, and 4 bases had no gene match. Germline V gene data show CDR1 as SQVTM and CDR2 as ANQGSEA. The CDR3 spans 12 residues. Here the CDR3 reads CSFGQGNTEAFF. The CDR3 nucleotides read TGCAGCTTTGGACAGGGAAACACTGAAGCTTTCTTT. The entire variable domain, with the rest obtained from reference TRBV29-1 and TRBJ1-1, is as follows: SAVISQKPSRDICQRGTSLTIQCQVDSQVTMMFWYRQQPGQSLTLIATANQGSEATYESGFVIDKFPISRPNLTFSTLTVSNMSPEDSSIYLCSFGQGNTEAFFGQGTRLTVV.

This clonotype was detected only a few times. The chain's CDR3 is CASSADTQETQYF. In DNA, the CDR3 is TGTGCCAGCAGTGCGGACACCCAAGAGACCCAGTACTTC. J is TRBJ2-5 and V is TRBV12-3 or TRBV12-4; TRBD1 might be the D (5 bases). V lost 5 bases to trimming and J lost 1 base, with 8 bases between them. This CDR3 is built from 13 residues.

The chain has TRBV20-1 and TRBJ1-5, with TRBD1 matching 8 bases. The CDR3 covers 14 residues. V lost 3 bases to trimming and J lost 8 bases; unmatched junction nucleotides: 9. Germline-derived CDR1 and CDR2 are DFQATT and SNEGSKA (reference sequence). CDR3 in amino acids: CSARPQDRDEPQHF. CDR3 DNA: TGCAGTGCTAGGCCCCAGGACAGGGACGAGCCCCAGCATTTT.

The chain uses TRBV7-3 and TRBJ2-5; unclear D gene. The germline V gene has CDR1 SGHTA and CDR2 FQGTGA. The CDR3 is 13 residues long. Trimming shortened V by 5 bases and J by 1 base, and 8 bases separated the two germline ends. CDR3 nucleotide sequence: TGTGCCAGCAGCCCCCAACCCCAAGAGACCCAGTACTTC. This gives the protein CASSPQPQETQYF.

The chain links TRBV12-3 or TRBV12-4 to TRBJ2-1; D is unresolved. The CDR3 runs 14 residues. Trimming shortened V by 5 bases and J by 3 bases, and 11 bases separated the two germline ends. This CDR3 is CASSLVFLYNEQFF. The CDR3 nucleotides read TGTGCCAGCAGTCTAGTGTTCCTCTACAATGAGCAGTTCTTC.

This clonotype showed up many times. This chain uses TRBV25-1 with TRBJ2-7; weak D call: TRBD1 (6 bases). Germline V gene lookup returns CDR1 MGHDK and CDR2 SYGVNS. V lost 3 bases, J lost 3 bases, and 18 bases lay in between. The length of the CDR3 is 16 residues. The CDR3 DNA sequence: TGTGCCAGCAGTGATTCTGGCAGGGGATTTCTCTACGAGCAGTACTTC. Translating gives CASSDSGRGFLYEQYF.

This clonotype was seen many times. The rearrangement joins TRBV20-1 to TRBJ1-1, with a tentative D call TRBD1 (6 bases). CDR1 and CDR2 (germline): DFQATT, SNEGSKA (reference sequence). There are 14 residues in the CDR3. Trimming shortened V by 0 bases and J by 0 bases, and 8 bases separated the two germline ends. The CDR3 region has the DNA TGCAGTGCTAGAGAAGGGGGGGTGAACACTGAAGCTTTCTTT. This codes for CSAREGGVNTEAFF.

The chain is built from TRBV7-2 and TRBJ2-3; TRBD1 aligns across 8 bases. J lost 3 bases, V lost 6 bases, and 5 bases had no gene match. CDR1 and CDR2 from the germline V gene are SGHTA and FQGNSA. The CDR3 has 14 amino acids. The CDR3 bases are TGTGCCAGCAGGAAGGACAGGGTTACAGATACGCAGTATTTT. Protein: CASRKDRVTDTQYF. The variable domain in full, completed from reference TRBV7-2 and TRBJ2-3, reads GAGVSQSPSNKVTEKGKDVELRCDPISGHTALYWYRQSLGQGLEFLIYFQGNSAPDKSGLPSDRFSAERTGGSVSTLTIQRTQQEDSAVYLCASRKDRVTDTQYFGPGTRLTVL.

This clonotype was picked up a small number of times. The V gene is TRBV24-1, the J gene TRBJ2-1; 8 bases are a match to TRBD1. The CDR3 is made up of 16 amino acids. V gave up 3 bases and J gave up 4 bases; unmatched junction bases: 7. From germline, CDR1 is KGHDR and CDR2 SFDVKD. CDR3 sequence: CATSDATGERYNEQFF. The CDR3 DNA reads as TGTGCCACCAGTGATGCGACAGGGGAAAGGTACAATGAGCAGTTCTTC.